The TCR beta chain under discussion was sequenced for a study of shared clonotypes between healthy human individuals. About the research overall: Donors, aged 18 to 49, were a couple of women and a few men. Study conclusions and caveats: Researchers sampled only blood; tissue repertoires likely differ. Clonotype sharing levels among donors were expected to vary with sequencing depth.

This table comes from immunoSEQ multiplex PCR, and its TCRdb copy is limited to in-frame clones, with some not included. The table lists around 2,000,000 clones, just under 95% of them singletons. Only CD45RO-negative cells positively selected for CCR7 counted as naive CD8 cells, so terminally differentiated effector memory CD45RA+ cells were excluded. The CDR3 runs 11 residues. Germline values: CDR1 MNHNS, CDR2 SASEGT. Details on this clone: Its antigen is unknown.

The sample consisted of naive CD8+ T cells sorted from blood. The source is a man between 18 and 35 years old in good health. The chain uses TRBV6-1 and TRBJ2-5; 9 nucleotides line up with TRBD1. The last part of the DNA fits TRBJ2-7 better; the J call may be wrong. In nucleotides, the CDR3 is TGTGCCTCCGTGACAGGGGGCGAGCAGTACTTC. This gives the protein CASVTGGEQYF.